The 21 T cell receptor beta chains below come from one sample, sequenced in a study of blood T cells in healthy people across ages. A sample-barcoded 5' primer and a J-beta primer mix were used in a second PCR of roughly 7 to 11 cycles. Via MiXCR, TCRdb re-called the 5' RACE reads, giving one row per CDR3 protein. Of around 1,000,000 distinct CDR3 sequences in the sample, 20% to 25% were seen once. The sample was also reused in another study, on T cells of mothers and their children.

What was sequenced was blood. All receptors come from a girl aged 2 to 10 in good health.

This clonotype was detected only once. The rearrangement joins TRBV11-2 to TRBJ2-7; 8 bases fit TRBD2. Trimming cost V 1 base and J 8 bases; bases outside gene matches: 13. The CDR3 consists of 16 residues. From germline, CDR1 is SGHAT and CDR2 FQNNGV. In nucleotides, the CDR3 is TGTGCCAGCAGCTTAGTCCTGTCTAGCGGGCGGACCCAGCAGTACTTC. It encodes CASSLVLSSGRTQQYF.

The V and J genes are TRBV29-1 and TRBJ1-1; no reliable D call. The CDR3 sequence is 14 residues long. Germline V gene data show CDR1 as SQVTM and CDR2 as ANQGSEA. Trimming removed 5 bases at V and 4 bases at J, with 17 bases between. The CDR3 region has the DNA TGCAGCGTTCCCTTGGGCAAGGCCGGCACTGAAGCTTTCTTT. Translating gives CSVPLGKAGTEAFF.

This clonotype has a handful of counts. J is TRBJ2-5 and V is TRBV18, with D tentatively TRBD2 (5 bases). The end of the DNA aligns better with TRBJ2-1, so the J call may be wrong. Germline lookup yields CDR1 KGHSH and CDR2 LQKENI. The CDR3 is 14 amino acids. CDR3 coding DNA: TGTGCCAGCTCACCACGAGACTACTACAATGAGCAGTTCTTC. Translated, it gives CASSPRDYYNEQFF.

In the case of this clonotype: One end of the junction does not line up with germline, which may come from a read error. V gene TRBV28 combines with J gene TRBJ2-3; no firm D call. The CDR3 is made up of 15 amino acids. CDR1 and CDR2 (germline): MDHEN, SYDVKM. CDR3 in DNA: TGTGCCAGCAGTTTCTCCAGCCCGAGCACAGCTACGCAGTATTTT. It codes for CASSFSSPSTATQYF.

This sequence joins TRBV5-1 and TRBJ2-3; 7 positions agree with TRBD1. This CDR3 spans 15 amino acids. The J segment lost 5 bases and the V segment lost 0 bases, leaving 6 bases of the junction unmatched. The germline V gene has CDR1 SGHRS and CDR2 YFSETQ. CDR3 sequence: CASSLAAGGLDTQYF. As DNA, the CDR3 is TGCGCCAGCAGCTTGGCGGCAGGGGGTTTAGATACGCAGTATTTT.

The chain uses TRBV10-3 and TRBJ2-5; 8 positions agree with TRBD1. The CDR3 sequence is 14 residues long. Trimming took 6 bases from V and 5 from J; bases not matched to a gene: 8. The germline gives CDR1 ENHRY, CDR2 SYGVKD. CDR3 amino acids: CAISGDRYLETQYF. The CDR3 coding sequence is TGTGCCATCAGCGGGGACAGGTACCTCGAGACCCAGTACTTC.

The chain carries TRBV11-3 and TRBJ2-5; tentative D call: TRBD1 (5 bases). The J call is in doubt because the DNA end fits TRBJ2-1 better. Germline V lookup: CDR1 SGHNT, CDR2 YENEEA. This CDR3 has 14 residues. The CDR3 nucleotides are TGTGCCAGCAGCCCCCGGCAGGGAAAGGATGAGCAGTTCTTC. Its protein is CASSPRQGKDEQFF.

The chain links TRBV4-3 to TRBJ2-5; 12 bases fit TRBD2. The DNA end favors TRBJ2-1, so the J call may be wrong. The germline V gene has CDR1 LGHNA and CDR2 YSLEER. CDR3 size: 14 residues. Here the CDR3 DNA reads TGCGCCAGCAGCCAACGACTAGCGGGGGTGGAGCAGTTCTTC. As protein: CASSQRLAGVEQFF.

This clonotype was seen just once. The genes are TRBV12-3 or TRBV12-4 and TRBJ1-5; D gene ambiguous. The germline V and J ends were trimmed by 8 bases and 4 bases, with 12 bases remaining between them. The CDR3 runs 13 residues. The CDR3 DNA reads TGTGCCAGCGTTCTGTCGTATAATCAGCCCCAGCATTTT. Residues: CASVLSYNQPQHF.

This clonotype was detected only a few times. This chain connects TRBV4-2 to TRBJ2-3; TRBD1 might be the D (6 bases). This CDR3 is built from 17 residues. Trimming removed 4 bases from V and 4 bases from J, with 21 bases in between. CDR1 is LGHNA and CDR2 is YNFKEQ in the germline V gene. CDR3 sequence reads: CASSPESGQGLADTQYF. The CDR3 coding sequence is TGTGCCAGCAGCCCCGAAAGTGGGCAGGGGCTGGCAGATACGCAGTATTTT.

J is TRBJ2-1 and V is TRBV4-3; D gene uncertain. The J call is doubtful: the DNA matches TRBJ2-7 better. Germline CDR1 LGHNA, CDR2 YSLEER. The CDR3 loop spans 15 amino acids. CDR3 coding DNA: TGCGCCAGCAGCCAAGATCGGGCCACTCCTTACGAGCAGTACTTC. This gives the protein CASSQDRATPYEQYF.

V is TRBV15 and J is TRBJ1-5; a weak D match, TRBD1 (6 bases). Trimming left V 5 bases short and J 2 bases short, with 10 bases between. CDR1 is LNHNV and CDR2 is YYDKDF in the germline V gene (reference sequence). The CDR3 loop spans 14 amino acids. CDR3 nucleotide sequence: TGTGCCACCAGCCCGACAGGTGGCAATCAGCCCCAGCATTTT. Translating gives CATSPTGGNQPQHF.

This clonotype was counted only a few times. The chain is built from TRBV28 and TRBJ1-6; the D gene is possibly TRBD1 (5 bases). The ends were cut back, 5 bases at V and 7 bases at J, with 15 bases in the middle. Germline V CDR1 and CDR2: MDHEN, SYDVKM. CDR3 length: 15 residues. The CDR3 is CASSEQVRGNSPLHF. Written as DNA, the CDR3 is TGTGCCAGCAGTGAACAGGTCCGGGGGAATTCACCCCTCCACTTT.

Of note for this clonotype: One end of the junction varies from germline; a read error may be responsible. The chain carries TRBV14 and TRBJ2-6; no definite D call. The CDR3 extends over 16 amino acids. Germline V gene data show CDR1 as SGHDN and CDR2 as FVKESK. In nucleotides, the CDR3 is TGTGCCAGCGGCCAAATCGCTGTTGCTGGGGCCAACGTCCTGACTTTC. It codes for CASGQIAVAGANVLTF.

This chain connects TRBV5-6 to TRBJ2-2, with TRBD1 matching 10 bases. Germline trimming cut 4 bases from V and 3 bases from J; bases unmatched to any gene: 3. This CDR3 is 15 amino acids long. Per germline, CDR1 SGHDT and CDR2 YYEEEE. The CDR3 DNA reads as TGTGCCAGCAGCCGACAGGGGGCGTACACCGGGGAGCTGTTTTTT. Its protein product is CASSRQGAYTGELFF.

This chain links TRBV6-5 with TRBJ2-3, with a weak D call TRBD2 (5 bases). In germline, CDR1 is MNHEY, CDR2 SVGAGI. V was shortened by 5 bases and J by 0 bases, with 21 bases between the two germline ends. The CDR3 runs 18 residues. CDR3 sequence (DNA): TGTGCCAGCAGTCGTGGTTCGGGGTATGACACTAGCACAGATACGCAGTATTTT. Its protein product is CASSRGSGYDTSTDTQYF.

There are many counts of this clonotype. V and J are TRBV2 and TRBJ2-6, with 7 bases matching TRBD1. Per the germline V gene, CDR1 is SNHLY and CDR2 is FYNNEI. V gave up 7 bases and J gave up 4 bases; unmatched junction bases: 10. The CDR3 totals 16 residues. CDR3 in DNA: TGTGCCAGCACCGACAGGGATGGACTCGGGGCCAACGTCCTGACTTTC. It is translated as CASTDRDGLGANVLTF.

The chain is built from TRBV20-1 and TRBJ1-5; possibly TRBD1 for D (5 bases). V shed 8 bases and J shed 1 base, with 15 bases lying between them. Germline CDR1 reads DFQATT; CDR2 reads SNEGSKA (reference sequence). CDR3 length: 14 residues. The CDR3 sequence: CSCGGAGSNQPQHF. In nucleotides, the CDR3 is TGCAGTTGCGGTGGGGCAGGCAGCAATCAGCCCCAGCATTTT.

The genes are TRBV28 and TRBJ2-3, with D perhaps TRBD1 or TRBD2 (6 bases each). V was shortened by 5 bases and J by 6 bases, with 18 bases between the two germline ends. The CDR3 runs to 15 residues. Germline loops: CDR1 MDHEN, CDR2 SYDVKM. The CDR3 DNA follows: TGTGCCAGCAGTCTTTCGTTGGGGGGCAGCGATACGCAGTATTTT. It translates to CASSLSLGGSDTQYF.

The genes are TRBV25-1 and TRBJ2-4, with TRBD2 matching 8 bases. CDR3 length: 14 amino acids. Germline V gene lookup returns CDR1 MGHDK and CDR2 SYGVNS. The ends lost 1 base at V and 6 bases at J; junction bases unmatched: 2. The CDR3 coding sequence is TGTGCCAGCAGTGAATGGGCGGGAGGAAACATTCAGTACTTC. It codes for CASSEWAGGNIQYF. The full variable domain, completed using reference TRBV25-1 and TRBJ2-4, is EADIYQTPRYLVIGTGKKITLECSQTMGHDKMYWYQQDPGMELHLIHYSYGVNSTEKGDLSSESTVSRIRTEHFPLTLESARPSHTSQYLCASSEWAGGNIQYFGAGTRLSVL.

This clonotype was found a few times. The rearrangement links TRBV28 to TRBJ2-1, with D tentatively TRBD2 (5 bases). Trimming removed 6 bases from V and 3 bases from J, with 12 bases in between. The CDR3 runs 14 residues. Germline CDR1 reads MDHEN; CDR2 reads SYDVKM. The CDR3 region has the DNA TGTGCCAGCAGAGGACTGAACCTCTACAATGAGCAGTTCTTC. This codes for CASRGLNLYNEQFF. The entire variable domain, with the rest obtained from reference TRBV28 and TRBJ2-1, is as follows: DVKVTQSSRYLVKRTGEKVFLECVQDMDHENMFWYRQDPGLGLRLIYFSYDVKMKEKGDIPEGYSVSREKKERFSLILESASTNQTSMYLCASRGLNLYNEQFFGPGTRLTVL.